This T cell receptor (beta chain) was identified during a study of response to subunit inactivated influenza vaccine. CDR3 length equals 15 residues. The V gene lost 2 bases and the J gene lost 1 base, with 10 bases spanning the gap. Germline values: CDR1 SGHVS, CDR2 FQNEAQ. This clonotype turned up a few times. The antigen remains unidentified. Whole-study results and caveats: Researchers suggested that each seasonal influenza vaccination recruits few new T cells.

TCRdb reanalysed the RT-PCR reads using MiXCR and keeps one entry per CDR3 protein. This sample carries approximately 520,000 distinct CDR3 sequences, 16% of them seen once, and the ten largest clones take 3% to 3.5%. The receptor comes from a man aged 45 to 75 who received an inactivated influenza vaccine. The sequences come from CD4+ T cells sorted from PBMCs, collected less than 30 months after vaccination. J is TRBJ2-3 and V is TRBV7-8; possibly TRBD2 for D (5 bases). The CDR3 reads CASSLLRTRTDTQYF. The CDR3, as DNA: TGTGCCAGCAGCTTACTCCGGACTCGCACAGATACGCAGTATTTT.